This T cell receptor beta chain was documented in a study of shared clonotypes between healthy human individuals. This clone was counted a few times. Generated by immunoSEQ multiplex PCR, the TCRdb table keeps only in-frame clones and is missing some. This sample has about 490,000 clones, with over 60% found just once. CDR1 is SNHLY and CDR2 is FYNNEI in the germline V gene. This CDR3 has 14 amino acids. V was shortened by 3 bases and J by 6 bases, with 12 bases between the two germline ends. Input material: PBMCs. The receptor's source is a woman aged 40-49 years in good health. Some clones in this sample may be carry-over from other donors' samples. The J gene is TRBJ1-5, the V gene TRBV2, with a possible D match to TRBD1 (5 bases). CDR3 region: CASSEEGRGQPQHF. DNA for the CDR3: TGTGCCAGCAGTGAGGAGGGGAGGGGTCAGCCCCAGCATTTT. Filled out from reference TRBV2 and TRBJ1-5, the complete variable domain reads EPEVTQTPSHQVTQMGQEVILRCVPISNHLYFYWYRQILGQKVEFLVSFYNNEISEKSEIFDDQFSVERPDGSNFTLKIRSTKLEDSAMYFCASSEEGRGQPQHFGDGTRLSIL.